Each of the 27 T cell receptor beta chains below was sequenced from the same sample in a study of sequential checkpoint blockade in melanoma. Profiled with immunoSEQ multiplex PCR; TCRdb holds only in-frame clones, not every one. The data show about 14,000 clones, roughly 69% seen once. The treatment is: randomized to nivolumab then ipilimumab (arm A) or the reverse (arm B). Sequencing was performed on CD8+ T cells sorted from blood (inferred from file names), taken from a patient given nivolumab and ipilimumab in sequence. Receptor source: a human donor with melanoma.

CDR3 nucleotides: TGTGCCAGCAGCTCGGACTACCCGGGGACCCAGTACTTC. Translating gives CASSSDYPGTQYF. V usage is TRBV13 and J usage is TRBJ2-5, with D possibly being TRBD2 (6 bases). There are 13 residues in the CDR3. Trimming took off 4 bases at V and 7 bases at J, with 13 bases between the two ends. Germline V gene sequence: CDR1 PRHDT, CDR2 FYEKMQ (reference sequence).

V is TRBV6-1 and J is TRBJ2-7; 10 nucleotides match TRBD1. Germline V gene sequence: CDR1 MNHNS, CDR2 SASEGT. Germline trimming cut 0 bases from V and 4 bases from J; bases unmatched to any gene: 3. The CDR3 sequence is 15 residues long. CDR3 DNA: TGTGCCAGCAGTGAAGCTCGGACAGGGGGTTACGAGCAGTACTTC. Translation gives CASSEARTGGYEQYF.

This clone has just a few counts. This sequence joins TRBV5-1 and TRBJ2-1, with 9 bases aligning to TRBD1. V shed 6 bases and J 9 bases; nucleotides not matched to a gene: 10. The CDR3 totals 14 residues. Germline V gene sequence: CDR1 SGHRS, CDR2 YFSETQ. This chain's CDR3 is CASTSQYRGLEQFF. The CDR3 DNA is TGCGCCAGCACCAGCCAATACAGGGGGCTTGAGCAGTTCTTC.

This chain uses TRBV27 with TRBJ1-1; D may be TRBD1 (5 bases). The CDR3 is 14 residues long. The V and J ends lost 2 bases and 1 base respectively, with 8 bases between them. Per germline, CDR1 MNHEY and CDR2 SMNVEV (reference sequence). The CDR3 DNA sequence: TGTGCCAGCAGTTTACAGGGCGGGAACACTGAAGCTTTCTTT. The encoded protein is CASSLQGGNTEAFF.

V is TRBV30 and J is TRBJ1-1, with D unresolved. In germline, CDR1 is GTSNPN, CDR2 SVGIG (reference sequence). The CDR3 spans 13 residues. V lost 0 bases and J 1 base, leaving 6 bases between the germline ends. Written as DNA, the CDR3 is TGTGCCTGGAGTGTAGCCGGGAACACTGAAGCTTTCTTT. Protein sequence: CAWSVAGNTEAFF.

For the CDR3, the DNA is TGTGCCAGCAGACCACAGGGAGACGGCTACACCTTC. This translates into CASRPQGDGYTF. The V and J genes are TRBV2 and TRBJ1-2; a possible D gene is TRBD1 (6 bases). The CDR3 is made up of 12 amino acids. The V gene lost 6 bases and the J gene lost 8 bases, with 13 bases spanning the gap. CDR1 is SNHLY, CDR2 FYNNEI, per germline.

The chain joins TRBV15 to TRBJ1-1; 9 bases are shared with TRBD1. This CDR3 has 13 amino acids. Germline V gene sequence: CDR1 LNHNV, CDR2 YYDKDF (reference sequence). V was clipped by 7 bases and J by 2 bases; unmatched bases: 2. The CDR3 loop is CATTDRGNTEAFF. For the CDR3, the DNA is TGTGCCACCACGGACAGGGGTAACACTGAAGCTTTCTTT.

The V gene is TRBV5-8, the J gene TRBJ1-5, with D tentatively TRBD1 (6 bases). The CDR3 extends over 15 amino acids. V gave up 3 bases and J gave up 7 bases, with 17 bases separating them. CDR1 SGHTS and CDR2 YDEGEE come from the germline V gene. The CDR3 bases are TGTGCCAGCAGCTGGTACGGGACAACGAGACAGCCCCAGCATTTT. Protein product: CASSWYGTTRQPQHF.

This clone was recorded once. The rearrangement joins TRBV7-6 to TRBJ1-2, with TRBD1 identical over 9 bases. V dropped 2 bases and J dropped 4; count of bases not matched to a gene: 11. This CDR3 is built from 17 residues. Germline-derived CDR1 and CDR2 are SGHVS and FNYEAQ. The CDR3 sequence is CASSLISGTGLFYGYTF. Written as DNA, the CDR3 is TGTGCCAGCAGCTTAATCTCCGGGACAGGGCTTTTCTATGGCTACACCTTC.

This chain links TRBV6-5 with TRBJ1-4; D unresolved. The germline V and J ends were trimmed by 2 bases and 8 bases, with 15 bases remaining between them. CDR1 is MNHEY and CDR2 is SVGAGI in the germline V gene. The CDR3 is made up of 15 amino acids. The CDR3 spells CASSYGGNGGEKLFF. The CDR3 DNA sequence: TGTGCCAGCAGTTACGGAGGGAACGGTGGGGAAAAACTGTTTTTT.

The chain recombines TRBV7-9 with TRBJ2-1; maybe TRBD2 (7 bases). This CDR3 region has 11 residues. Trimming removed 5 bases at V and 10 bases at J, with 9 bases between. Per germline, CDR1 SEHNR and CDR2 FQNEAQ (reference sequence). The CDR3: CASSGGGEQFF. The CDR3 DNA is TGTGCCAGCAGCGGGGGGGGCGAGCAGTTCTTC.

This clone came up a few times. This chain uses TRBV9 with TRBJ2-7; perhaps TRBD1 as D (6 bases). The germline V gene has CDR1 SGDLS and CDR2 YYNGEE. V was pared by 3 bases and J by 4 bases, with 17 bases between. This CDR3 comprises 15 residues. Written as DNA, the CDR3 is TGTGCCAGCAGCGCCGGGACATCTCTCGTTTACGAGCAGTACTTC. Protein: CASSAGTSLVYEQYF.

V is TRBV9 and J is TRBJ1-1; D remains ambiguous. Per the germline V gene, CDR1 is SGDLS and CDR2 is YYNGEE. The length of the CDR3 is 14 residues. Trimming removed 4 bases at V and 0 bases at J, with 10 bases between. The CDR3 DNA follows: TGTGCCAGCAGCCTAGCTATTATGAACACTGAAGCTTTCTTT. Translated: CASSLAIMNTEAFF.

The chain uses TRBV11-2 and TRBJ2-7; D not certain. CDR1 is SGHAT, CDR2 FQNNGV, per germline. The CDR3 covers 12 residues. Trimming took off 4 bases at V and 3 bases at J, with 7 bases between the two ends. The CDR3 protein is CASSSSSYEQYF. DNA for the CDR3: TGTGCCAGCAGCTCTTCTAGCTACGAGCAGTACTTC.

The V call is TRBV7-2, the J call TRBJ2-7; D might be TRBD2 (6 bases). Germline CDR1 and CDR2: SGHTA and FQGNSA. CDR3 length: 12 amino acids. Between the trimmed V and J ends, which lost 4 bases and 6 bases, there was a span of 10 bases. In DNA, the CDR3 is TGTGCCAGCAGCTCCTTAGCGGTCGAGCAGTACTTC. Amino acids: CASSSLAVEQYF.

The chain uses TRBV6-1 and TRBJ2-7, with 8 bases lining up with TRBD2. This CDR3 has 15 residues. Unmatched junction bases numbered 6, after V lost 2 bases and J lost 3 bases. The germline V gene has CDR1 MNHNS and CDR2 SASEGT. The CDR3 DNA reads TGTGCCAGCAGTGAACGGTCTAGCGGGTTCTACGAGCAGTACTTC. Residues: CASSERSSGFYEQYF.

The chain links TRBV6-1 to TRBJ2-7; a weak D match, TRBD2 (7 bases). The CDR3 has 15 residues. V shed 6 bases and J shed 0 bases, with 15 bases lying between them. Germline V gene data show CDR1 as MNHNS and CDR2 as SASEGT. The CDR3 DNA reads as TGTGCCAGCAGGCAAACAGGGAGGGCCTCCTACGAGCAGTACTTC. Its protein product is CASRQTGRASYEQYF.

This clone showed up just once. The V gene is TRBV5-4, the J gene TRBJ2-7; TRBD1 matches at 7 bases. CDR1 is SGHNT and CDR2 is YYREEE in the germline V gene (reference sequence). This CDR3 spans 14 amino acids. V was pared by 5 bases and J by 0 bases, with 5 bases of the junction left unmatched. The CDR3 protein is CASSKGQSSYEQYF. CDR3 DNA: TGTGCCAGCAGTAAGGGACAGTCCTCCTACGAGCAGTACTTC.

The rearrangement uses TRBV2 and TRBJ2-7; 9 bases agree with TRBD2. Per the germline V gene, CDR1 is SNHLY and CDR2 is FYNNEI. The CDR3 consists of 17 residues. V gave up 6 bases and J gave up 2 bases; unmatched junction bases: 14. CDR3 nucleotides: TGTGCCAGCAGCCCCACGCGGGGGGGCGCAAACCCCTACGAGCAGTACTTC. It encodes CASSPTRGGANPYEQYF.

The rearrangement links TRBV5-5 to TRBJ2-5; 7 bases agree with TRBD2. The junction had 7 bases not matched to a gene; V was cut back by 4 bases and J by 4 bases. Germline CDR1 reads SGHKS; CDR2 reads YYEKEE (reference sequence). This CDR3 is built from 14 residues. The DNA for the CDR3 is TGTGCCAGCAGCCCCGGGACTACCACAGAGACCCAGTACTTC. Its protein is CASSPGTTTETQYF.

The chain couples TRBV29-1 to TRBJ2-2; TRBD2 agrees at 10 bases. Germline CDR1 is SQVTM and CDR2 is ANQGSEA. There are 13 residues in the CDR3. With 7 bases clipped from V and 4 bases from J, the junction kept 3 bases outside the gene matches. CDR3 sequence reads: CSARTSGTGELFF. The CDR3 coding sequence is TGCAGCGCCCGGACTAGCGGCACCGGGGAGCTGTTTTTT.

This sequence joins TRBV4-3 and TRBJ1-6; TRBD1 matches 7 bases. With V trimmed by 7 bases and J by 7 bases, 10 bases remained unmatched. The germline V gene has CDR1 LGHNA and CDR2 YSLEER. The length of the CDR3 is 15 residues. Written as DNA, the CDR3 is TGCGCCAGCAAGGGGGCTACTCATGGGAATTCACCCCTCCACTTT. It codes for CASKGATHGNSPLHF.

In this sample, this clone turned up a few times. The CDR3 DNA sequence: TGTGCCAGCAGCTTAGTTCCTTTTGAGCAGTACTTC. It codes for CASSLVPFEQYF. This chain joins TRBV7-8 and TRBJ2-7, with D hard to call. V lost 1 base and J 7 bases, leaving 8 bases between the germline ends. Germline values: CDR1 SGHVS, CDR2 FQNEAQ. The CDR3 sequence is 12 residues long.

This rearrangement joins TRBV6-5 to TRBJ2-2; tentatively, D is TRBD1 (6 bases). The germline gives CDR1 MNHEY, CDR2 SVGAGI. The V end was cut by 6 bases, the J end by 1 base, with 12 bases between. The CDR3 contains 15 residues. The chain's CDR3 is CASSSRTENTGELFF. In DNA form, the CDR3 reads TGTGCCAGCAGCTCCCGGACAGAGAACACCGGGGAGCTGTTTTTT.

This clone has just a few counts. V gene TRBV14 combines with J gene TRBJ2-7, with no clear D. Trimming removed 1 base from V and 3 bases from J, with 4 bases in between. This CDR3 spans 12 amino acids. Germline V lookup: CDR1 SGHDN, CDR2 FVKESK. The CDR3 protein is CASSQANYEQYF. The CDR3 DNA follows: TGTGCCAGCAGCCAAGCAAACTACGAGCAGTACTTC.

V usage is TRBV27 and J usage is TRBJ1-2, with D perhaps TRBD1 (6 bases). Trimming took off 6 bases at V and 5 bases at J, with 13 bases between the two ends. The CDR3 has 13 residues. The germline CDR1 and CDR2 sequences are MNHEY and SMNVEV (reference sequence). The CDR3 coding sequence is TGTGCCAGCAGCTCGACAGGCGATTATGGCTACACCTTC. It specifies CASSSTGDYGYTF.

V usage is TRBV11-2 and J usage is TRBJ2-2; D call uncertain. The V gene's germline CDR1 is SGHAT and CDR2 FQNNGV. This CDR3 is 13 amino acids long. V lost 1 base to trimming and J lost 4 bases, with 4 bases between them. In nucleotides, the CDR3 is TGTGCCAGCAGCTTAGCCGTCACCGGGGAGCTGTTTTTT. Translated: CASSLAVTGELFF.